One T cell receptor (beta chain) is described in this entry. The CDR3 spans 19 residues. The germline V gene encodes CDR1 SGDLS and CDR2 YYNGEE. V shed 2 bases and J 0 bases; nucleotides not matched to a gene: 12. The sample belongs to a study of blood T cell repertoires in COVID-19. The method was immunoSEQ multiplex PCR; TCRdb's version includes in-frame clones alone and lacks a portion of them. The sample includes hundreds of thousands of clones, approximately 92% of them seen just once. This rearrangement joins TRBV9 to TRBJ2-3; 10 bases align to TRBD2. This TCR was recovered from a man aged 18 to 30 who had recovered from COVID-19. Specimen: PBMCs or T cells enriched from blood (not recorded which). As DNA, the CDR3 is TGTGCCAGCAGCGTCAGGGCTAGCGGGGGCCGAAGTAGCACAGATACGCAGTATTTT. Amino acid sequence: CASSVRASGGRSSTDTQYF.